This T cell receptor beta chain was retrieved from a study of CD8 T cells in ankylosing spondylitis (dated by TCRdb to 2016 to 2017). For context, the study as a whole: To find TCR variants linked to disease, the study profiled T cell receptor beta repertoires in ankylosing spondylitis patients and healthy donors. The full study cohort was made up of about 24 ankylosing spondylitis patients and 108 healthy donors. Peripheral blood was sampled, and synovial fluid was also collected from ankylosing spondylitis patients.

The paper as a whole reports these results and caveats: The disease-linked clones showed a CD8+ phenotype and occurred at relatively low frequencies in peripheral blood. Blood from ankylosing spondylitis patients appeared to be characterized by a TCR beta motif made up of several highly homologous amino acid variants. Some motif variants had previously been reported in the synovial fluid and blood of reactive arthritis patients, which suggests shared mechanisms of disease initiation. According to the report, matched synovial fluid samples from ankylosing spondylitis patients were significantly enriched for the disease-linked clones.

CDR1 and CDR2, per the germline V gene (reference sequence), are LGHDT and YNNKEL. The CDR3 covers 15 residues, taking in both the cysteine and the phenylalanine. Only the CDR3 region is kept as DNA, spanning 45 bases read in frame from base 1. At the junction V is shortened by 4 bases and J by 3 bases; bases outside the gene matches: 8. The sequencer was an Illumina HiSeq 2500. Quantitative 5'-RACE with molecular barcodes was used to prepare TCR beta libraries. The published analysis was carried out like this. A new computational method based on a probabilistic model of VDJ rearrangement was used to identify disease-linked TCR variants. TCRdb passed the public sequencing reads through fastp at Q25 and MiXCR, retaining productive beta sequences. Each CDR3 protein gets just one entry, which takes the most common genes and DNA from the rows behind it. The V and J calls come from TCRdb's annotation, not from the publication. Present in this sample are some 350,000 distinct CDR3 sequences, roughly 15% of which were seen just once. The ten largest clones capture 0.85% to 1.4% of the sample.

This clonotype was seen a handful of times. No cognate antigen has been identified for it. No much larger clone exists at a distance of one base, and base qualities are not known. The chain is assembled from TRBV3-1 and TRBJ2-7, and 8 junction bases match TRBD1. The sequence came from a male donor with ankylosing spondylitis or in good health (not recorded which). Material: blood, either unsorted or a sorted T cell fraction (not recorded which). The DNA sequence is TGTGCCAGCAGCCCCAACAGGGGGGCGTACTACGAGCAGTACTTC. This translates into CASSPNRGAYYEQYF.